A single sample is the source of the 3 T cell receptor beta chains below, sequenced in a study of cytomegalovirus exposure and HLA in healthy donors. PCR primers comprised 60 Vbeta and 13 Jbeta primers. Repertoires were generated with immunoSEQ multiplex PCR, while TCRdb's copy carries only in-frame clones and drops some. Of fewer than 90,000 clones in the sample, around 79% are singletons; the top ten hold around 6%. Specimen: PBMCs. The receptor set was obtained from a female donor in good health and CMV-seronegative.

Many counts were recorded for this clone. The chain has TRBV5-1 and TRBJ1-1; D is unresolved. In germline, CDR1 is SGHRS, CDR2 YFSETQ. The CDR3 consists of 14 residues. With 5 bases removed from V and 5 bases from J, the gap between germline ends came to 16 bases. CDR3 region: CASSPARGRTEAFF. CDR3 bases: TGCGCCAGCAGTCCCGCGCGGGGAAGGACTGAAGCTTTCTTT.

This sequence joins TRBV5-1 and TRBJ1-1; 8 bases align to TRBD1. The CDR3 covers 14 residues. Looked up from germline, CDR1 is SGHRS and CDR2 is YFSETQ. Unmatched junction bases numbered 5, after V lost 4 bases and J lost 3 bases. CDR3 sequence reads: CASSTTTGDTEAFF. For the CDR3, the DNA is TGCGCCAGCAGCACGACGACAGGGGACACTGAAGCTTTCTTT. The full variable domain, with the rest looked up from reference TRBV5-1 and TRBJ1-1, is KAGVTQTPRYLIKTRGQQVTLSCSPISGHRSVSWYQQTPGQGLQFLFEYFSETQRNKGNFPGRFSGRQFSNSRSEMNVSTLELGDSALYLCASSTTTGDTEAFFGQGTRLTVV.

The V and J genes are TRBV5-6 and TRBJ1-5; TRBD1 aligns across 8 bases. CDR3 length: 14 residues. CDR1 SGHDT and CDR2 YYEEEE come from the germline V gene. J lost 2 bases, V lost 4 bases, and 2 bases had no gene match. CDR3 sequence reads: CASSQGQGNQPQHF. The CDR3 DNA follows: TGTGCCAGCAGCCAGGGACAGGGCAATCAGCCCCAGCATTTT.